The clone carrying this TCR beta chain is a singleton in its sample. The protocol was immunoSEQ multiplex PCR, while the TCRdb copy is restricted to in-frame clones and leaves out a portion. The repertoire has 130,000 to 150,000 clones, roughly 90% of them found once; the top ten carry roughly 2.1%. The data are from a study of blood T cell repertoires in COVID-19. Across the whole study: PBMCs, B-cell-depleted T cells, or T cells provided the cDNA or gDNA that made up the material.

Sequenced sample: peripheral blood. The sequence was obtained from a human donor in a cohort sampled during active COVID-19.

The CDR3 loop reads CASSEWLSNTEAFF. The CDR3 DNA reads TGCGCCAGCAGTGAATGGCTGTCGAACACTGAAGCTTTCTTT. V and J are TRBV10-2 and TRBJ1-1; D is unresolved. CDR1 is WSHSY, CDR2 SAAADI, per germline. V lost 3 bases to trimming and J lost 1 base, with 9 bases between them. The CDR3 runs to 14 residues.